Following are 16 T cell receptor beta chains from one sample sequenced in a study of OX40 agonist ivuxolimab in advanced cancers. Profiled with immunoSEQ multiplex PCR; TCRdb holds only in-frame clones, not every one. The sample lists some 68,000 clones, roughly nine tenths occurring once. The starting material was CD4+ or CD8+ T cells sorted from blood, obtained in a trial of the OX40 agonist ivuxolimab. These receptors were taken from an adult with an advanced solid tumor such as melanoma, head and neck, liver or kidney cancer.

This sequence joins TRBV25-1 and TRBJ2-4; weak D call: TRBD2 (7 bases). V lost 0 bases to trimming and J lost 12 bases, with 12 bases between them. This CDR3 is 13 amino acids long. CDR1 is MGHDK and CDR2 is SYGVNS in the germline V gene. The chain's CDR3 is CASSEYAGANQYF. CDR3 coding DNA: TGTGCCAGCAGTGAATATGCGGGGGCTAATCAGTACTTC. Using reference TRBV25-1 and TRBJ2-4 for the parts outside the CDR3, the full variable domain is EADIYQTPRYLVIGTGKKITLECSQTMGHDKMYWYQQDPGMELHLIHYSYGVNSTEKGDLSSESTVSRIRTEHFPLTLESARPSHTSQYLCASSEYAGANQYFGAGTRLSVL.

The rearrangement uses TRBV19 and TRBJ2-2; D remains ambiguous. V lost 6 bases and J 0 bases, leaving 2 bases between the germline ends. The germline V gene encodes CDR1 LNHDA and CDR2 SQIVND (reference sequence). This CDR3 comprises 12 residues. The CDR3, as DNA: TGTGCCAGTAGCTCGAACACCGGGGAGCTGTTTTTT. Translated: CASSSNTGELFF.

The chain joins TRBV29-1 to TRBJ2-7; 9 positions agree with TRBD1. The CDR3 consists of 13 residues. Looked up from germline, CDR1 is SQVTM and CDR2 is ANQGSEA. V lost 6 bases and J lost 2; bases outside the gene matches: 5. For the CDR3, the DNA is TGCAGCGTCGACAGGGGGGGGGCCTACGAGCAGTACTTC. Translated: CSVDRGGAYEQYF.

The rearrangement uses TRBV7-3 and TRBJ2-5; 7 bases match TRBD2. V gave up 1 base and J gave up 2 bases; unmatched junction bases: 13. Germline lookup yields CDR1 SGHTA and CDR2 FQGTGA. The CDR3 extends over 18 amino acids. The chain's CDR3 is CASSLNPSGSGVQETQYF. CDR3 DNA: TGTGCCAGCAGCTTAAACCCCTCCGGGAGCGGGGTACAAGAGACCCAGTACTTC.

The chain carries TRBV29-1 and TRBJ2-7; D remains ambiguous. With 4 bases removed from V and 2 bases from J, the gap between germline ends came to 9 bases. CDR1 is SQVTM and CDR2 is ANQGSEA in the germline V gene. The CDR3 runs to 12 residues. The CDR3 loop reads CSVGDFAYEQYF. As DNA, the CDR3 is TGCAGCGTTGGCGACTTCGCCTACGAGCAGTACTTC.

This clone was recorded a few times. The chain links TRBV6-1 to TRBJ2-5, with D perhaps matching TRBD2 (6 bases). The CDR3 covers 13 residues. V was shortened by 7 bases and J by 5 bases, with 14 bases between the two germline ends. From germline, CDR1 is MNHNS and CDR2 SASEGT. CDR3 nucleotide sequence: TGTGCCAGCACCCGGCGGGATGTGGAGACCCAGTACTTC. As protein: CASTRRDVETQYF.

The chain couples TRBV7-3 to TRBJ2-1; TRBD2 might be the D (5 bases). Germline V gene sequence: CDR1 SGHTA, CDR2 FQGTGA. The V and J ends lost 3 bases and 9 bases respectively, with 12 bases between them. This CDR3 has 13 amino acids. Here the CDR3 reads CASSFSFRGEQFF. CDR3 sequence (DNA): TGTGCCAGCAGCTTCTCTTTCCGGGGTGAGCAGTTCTTC.

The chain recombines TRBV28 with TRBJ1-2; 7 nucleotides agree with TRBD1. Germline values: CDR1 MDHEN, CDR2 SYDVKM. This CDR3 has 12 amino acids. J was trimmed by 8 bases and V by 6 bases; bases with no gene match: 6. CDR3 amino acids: CASSPDRDGYTF. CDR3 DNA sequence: TGTGCCAGCAGCCCCGACAGGGACGGCTACACCTTC.

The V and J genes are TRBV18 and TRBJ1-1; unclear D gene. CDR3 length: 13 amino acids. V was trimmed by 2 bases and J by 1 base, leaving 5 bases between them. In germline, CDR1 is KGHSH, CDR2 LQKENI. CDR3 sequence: CASSPDGNTEAFF. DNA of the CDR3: TGTGCCAGCTCACCAGATGGGAACACTGAAGCTTTCTTT.

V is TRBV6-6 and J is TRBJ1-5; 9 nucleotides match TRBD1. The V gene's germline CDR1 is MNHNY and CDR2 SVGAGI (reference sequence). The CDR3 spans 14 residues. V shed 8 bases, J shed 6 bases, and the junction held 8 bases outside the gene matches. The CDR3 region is CASQPPGQGQPQHF. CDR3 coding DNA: TGTGCCAGCCAACCACCGGGACAGGGTCAGCCCCAGCATTTT.

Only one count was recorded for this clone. CDR3 DNA: TGTGCCAGCAGCAACCCCGGGACACGGGGGGGGGAGACCCAGTACTTC. Translating it yields CASSNPGTRGGETQYF. The V call is TRBV11-3, the J call TRBJ2-5, with 8 bases lining up with TRBD2. With 5 bases clipped from V and 5 bases from J, the junction kept 13 bases outside the gene matches. The CDR3 extends over 16 amino acids. Germline assignment: CDR1 SGHNT and CDR2 YENEEA.

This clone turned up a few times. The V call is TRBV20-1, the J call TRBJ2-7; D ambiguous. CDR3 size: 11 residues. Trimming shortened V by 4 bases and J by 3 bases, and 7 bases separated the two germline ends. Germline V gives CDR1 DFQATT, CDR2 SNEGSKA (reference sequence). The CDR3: CSATNYYEQYF. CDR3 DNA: TGCAGTGCTACCAATTACTACGAGCAGTACTTC.

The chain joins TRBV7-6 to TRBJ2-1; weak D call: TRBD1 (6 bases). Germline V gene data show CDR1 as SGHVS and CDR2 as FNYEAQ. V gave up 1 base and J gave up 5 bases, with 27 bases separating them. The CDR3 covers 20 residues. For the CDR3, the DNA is TGTGCCAGCAGCTTAGTGGGGGCTATGGGGTGGGAGACCCCACACAATGAGCAGTTCTTC. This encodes CASSLVGAMGWETPHNEQFF.

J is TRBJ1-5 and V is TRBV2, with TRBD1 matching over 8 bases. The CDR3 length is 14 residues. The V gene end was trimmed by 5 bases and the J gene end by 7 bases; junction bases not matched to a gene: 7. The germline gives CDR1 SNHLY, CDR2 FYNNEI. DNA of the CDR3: TGTGCCAGCAGTCTGGACAGGGCTGGGCAGCCCCAGCATTTT. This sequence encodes CASSLDRAGQPQHF.

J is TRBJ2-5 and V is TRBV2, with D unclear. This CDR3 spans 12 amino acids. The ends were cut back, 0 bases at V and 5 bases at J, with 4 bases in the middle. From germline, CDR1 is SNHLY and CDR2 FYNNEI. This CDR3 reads CASSEARETQYF. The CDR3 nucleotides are TGTGCCAGCAGTGAAGCGCGGGAGACCCAGTACTTC. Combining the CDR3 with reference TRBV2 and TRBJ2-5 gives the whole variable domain EPEVTQTPSHQVTQMGQEVILRCVPISNHLYFYWYRQILGQKVEFLVSFYNNEISEKSEIFDDQFSVERPDGSNFTLKIRSTKLEDSAMYFCASSEARETQYFGPGTRLLVL.

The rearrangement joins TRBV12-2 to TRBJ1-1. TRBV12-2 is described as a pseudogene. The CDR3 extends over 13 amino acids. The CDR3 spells CASRLPGYTEAFF. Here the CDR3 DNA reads TGTGCAAGTCGCTTACCGGGGTACACTGAAGCTTTCTTT.